This record concerns one T cell receptor (beta chain) sequence. What it binds is unknown. This CDR3 is built from 14 residues. Trimming removed 2 bases from V and 3 bases from J; junction bases left unmatched: 0. Germline V gene sequence: CDR1 MRHNA, CDR2 SNTAGT. This entry belongs to a study of CD8 T cells in Susac syndrome. Whole-study context: At blood draw, Susac syndrome patients were therapy-naive, on corticosteroids, or on intravenous immunoglobulin alone.

When the RNA was reverse transcribed, random hexamers were used with an input of 0.5 to 1 ug. By means of immunoSEQ multiplex PCR, TCR beta CDR3 spanning 54 Vbeta and 13 Jbeta underwent amplification. MiXCR, applied by TCRdb to the immunoSEQ multiplex PCR reads, yields one record per CDR3 protein. The sample lists around 85,000 distinct CDR3 sequences; 85% to 95% were seen once. Study-level results: Total CD8+ repertoires held roughly 16 Susac-specific public clones, while CD8+ TEMRA repertoires held five or six.

What was sequenced was CD8+ T cells from PBMCs. The origin of this receptor is a human donor with Susac syndrome. The rearrangement links TRBV6-4 to TRBJ2-1; 8 nucleotides line up with TRBD2. CDR3 in amino acids: CASSDGTSYNEQFF. The CDR3 nucleotides are TGTGCCAGCAGTGACGGGACTAGCTACAATGAGCAGTTCTTC.